Below are 19 T cell receptor beta chains sequenced from a single sample in a study of CD8+ T cells in alopecia areata. Treatment defined: oral pan-JAK inhibitor, 5-10 mg twice daily. It was cDNA, reverse transcribed from extracted RNA, that served as the sequencing template. The protocol was immunoSEQ multiplex PCR, while the TCRdb copy is restricted to in-frame clones and leaves out a portion. The table records roughly 100,000 clones, approximately 84% of them present only once. The material was CD8+ T cells sorted from blood, obtained at week 34, from a patient treated with tofacitinib. All receptors derive from a human donor with alopecia areata.

V usage is TRBV7-2 and J usage is TRBJ2-1; D gene ambiguous. This CDR3 contains 14 residues. Looked up from germline, CDR1 is SGHTA and CDR2 is FQGNSA. The V end was cut by 1 base, the J end by 9 bases, with 13 bases between. In nucleotides, the CDR3 is TGTGCCAGCAGCTTAGGACCAGAATCGGGTGAGCAGTTCTTC. Its protein is CASSLGPESGEQFF.

The V and J genes are TRBV27 and TRBJ2-7; the D gene is possibly TRBD1 (5 bases). V was clipped by 10 bases and J by 5 bases, with 18 bases between them. The CDR3 runs to 13 residues. Germline CDR1 MNHEY, CDR2 SMNVEV (reference sequence). In DNA form, the CDR3 reads TGTGCCACCCCGGTTGGGGAAGGGGACGAGCAGTACTTC. Protein sequence: CATPVGEGDEQYF.

This clone was counted a few times. The chain joins TRBV7-9 to TRBJ2-7, with D possibly being TRBD2 (5 bases). V dropped 0 bases and J dropped 4 bases, with 7 bases sitting between them. CDR1 and CDR2 (germline): SEHNR, FQNEAQ (reference sequence). There are 13 residues in the CDR3. Written as DNA, the CDR3 is TGTGCCAGCAGCTTAGCGGGCGGGTACGAGCAGTACTTC. Its protein product is CASSLAGGYEQYF. The full variable domain, completed using reference TRBV7-9 and TRBJ2-7, is DTGVSQNPRHKITKRGQNVTFRCDPISEHNRLYWYRQTLGQGPEFLTYFQNEAQLEKSRLLSDRFSAERPKGSFSTLEIQRTEQGDSAMYLCASSLAGGYEQYFGPGTRLTVT.

V and J are TRBV7-9 and TRBJ2-5, with D perhaps matching TRBD1 (6 bases). CDR1 and CDR2 (germline): SEHNR, FQNEAQ (reference sequence). With 4 bases removed from V and 5 bases from J, the gap between germline ends came to 14 bases. The CDR3 sequence is 14 residues long. The DNA for the CDR3 is TGTGCCAGCAGCTCAGGGGACGGTGGGGAGACCCAGTACTTC. Its protein is CASSSGDGGETQYF.

V usage is TRBV30 and J usage is TRBJ2-6; D perhaps matches TRBD2 (5 bases). V was pared by 0 bases and J by 2 bases, with 8 bases between. The CDR3 length is 15 residues. Germline V gene lookup returns CDR1 GTSNPN and CDR2 SVGIG (reference sequence). CDR3 sequence (DNA): TGTGCCTGGAGTGTAACGGGGACTGGGGCCAACGTCCTGACTTTC. Translated: CAWSVTGTGANVLTF.

This clone was observed once. The chain links TRBV27 to TRBJ2-2, with TRBD2 matching over 9 bases. After removal of 6 bases from V and 14 bases from J, the junction contained 7 bases not matched to a gene. The CDR3 is made up of 12 amino acids. Germline V gene sequence: CDR1 MNHEY, CDR2 SMNVEV (reference sequence). The CDR3 loop is CASSLIAGELFF. The DNA for the CDR3 is TGTGCCAGCAGCCTTATAGCGGGAGAACTGTTTTTT.

This clone came up once. This chain connects TRBV15 to TRBJ2-7; D gene ambiguous. V was trimmed by 1 base and J by 2 bases, leaving 9 bases between them. Per the germline V gene, CDR1 is LNHNV and CDR2 is YYDKDF (reference sequence). The CDR3 is 14 amino acids. CDR3 nucleotide sequence: TGTGCCACCAGCAGAGGATCCCTTACCTACGAGCAGTACTTC. It translates to CATSRGSLTYEQYF.

The genes are TRBV11-2 and TRBJ1-1, with 7 bases that match TRBD1. Germline assignment: CDR1 SGHAT and CDR2 FQNNGV. With V trimmed by 1 base and J by 4 bases, 3 bases remained unmatched. This CDR3 contains 14 residues. This chain's CDR3 is CASSLVAGGTEAFF. In DNA, the CDR3 is TGTGCCAGCAGCTTAGTCGCAGGGGGCACTGAAGCTTTCTTT.

The chain carries TRBV7-8 and TRBJ2-5; 7 nucleotides agree with TRBD1. From germline, CDR1 is SGHVS and CDR2 FQNEAQ. This CDR3 contains 15 residues. J was trimmed by 1 base and V by 4 bases; bases with no gene match: 6. The CDR3 region has the DNA TGTGCCAGCAGCTCCCCCCGGGACAGCCAAGAGACCCAGTACTTC. This encodes CASSSPRDSQETQYF. Looking up the rest from reference TRBV7-8 and TRBJ2-5 gives the full variable domain: GAGVSQSPRYKVAKRGQDVALRCDPISGHVSLFWYQQALGQGPEFLTYFQNEAQLDKSGLPSDRFFAERPEGSVSTLKIQRTQQEDSAVYLCASSSPRDSQETQYFGPGTRLLVL.

This clone was counted a few times. The chain uses TRBV19 and TRBJ2-1; D possibly corresponds to TRBD2 (6 bases). Germline loops: CDR1 LNHDA, CDR2 SQIVND (reference sequence). V gave up 3 bases and J gave up 4 bases, with 7 bases separating them. The length of the CDR3 is 13 residues. CDR3 loop: CASSMGLYNEQFF. The CDR3 coding sequence is TGTGCCAGTAGTATGGGACTGTACAATGAGCAGTTCTTC.

The rearrangement uses TRBV5-1 and TRBJ1-1, with TRBD1 matching over 7 bases. Germline CDR1 and CDR2: SGHRS and YFSETQ. The trim removed 0 bases at V and 4 bases at J, leaving 3 bases unmatched. This CDR3 spans 14 amino acids. CDR3 region: CASSLGPGGTEAFF. CDR3 bases: TGCGCCAGCAGCTTGGGTCCAGGGGGCACTGAAGCTTTCTTT.

This rearrangement joins TRBV29-1 to TRBJ2-1, with TRBD1 identical over 9 bases. V lost 7 bases and J lost 0; bases outside the gene matches: 16. CDR1 and CDR2 (germline): SQVTM, ANQGSEA. This CDR3 spans 18 amino acids. This CDR3 is CSGWDRELAGSSYNEQFF. CDR3 sequence (DNA): TGCAGCGGATGGGACAGGGAACTGGCGGGGAGCTCCTACAATGAGCAGTTCTTC.

This chain joins TRBV29-1 and TRBJ2-2, with a possible D match to TRBD1 (6 bases). Trimming removed 4 bases from V and 2 bases from J, with 8 bases in between. The CDR3 sequence is 13 residues long. CDR1 and CDR2 from the germline V gene are SQVTM and ANQGSEA. The CDR3 reads CSVVRGNTGELFF. Written as DNA, the CDR3 is TGCAGCGTTGTCAGGGGTAACACCGGGGAGCTGTTTTTT.

The chain uses TRBV11-2 and TRBJ2-5; the D gene is possibly TRBD2 (5 bases). The CDR3 sequence is 15 residues long. V was pared by 1 base and J by 2 bases, with 11 bases between. Looked up from germline, CDR1 is SGHAT and CDR2 is FQNNGV. CDR3 coding DNA: TGTGCCAGCAGCTTAGTTGGCCGGACTCAAGAGACCCAGTACTTC. This encodes CASSLVGRTQETQYF.

The table lists this clone with a count of one. The V gene is TRBV7-9, the J gene TRBJ2-7; maybe TRBD1 (6 bases). Trimming took 1 base from V and 2 from J, leaving 12 bases between them. The CDR3 is 15 residues long. Germline CDR1 reads SEHNR; CDR2 reads FQNEAQ (reference sequence). The CDR3 DNA sequence: TGTGCCAGCAGCTTAGGGACAGCTCGAACCTACGAGCAGTACTTC. Protein product: CASSLGTARTYEQYF.

The rearrangement uses TRBV7-3 and TRBJ2-7; D is uncertain. The V gene lost 5 bases and the J gene lost 6 bases, with 17 bases spanning the gap. The CDR3 is 14 residues long. Germline assignment: CDR1 SGHTA and CDR2 FQGTGA. The CDR3, as DNA: TGTGCCAGCAGCCCCTCTATTGAAGATCGCGAGCAGTACTTC. Residues: CASSPSIEDREQYF.

The chain has TRBV21-1 and TRBJ2-5; the table gives TRBD2 as D, unverified against the DNA. TRBV21-1 is flagged as a pseudogene. This CDR3 comprises 14 residues. CDR3 nucleotides: TGTGCCAGCAGCAAAGGAGCGCGACAAGAGACCCAGTACTTC. This translates into CASSKGARQETQYF.

The chain uses TRBV4-2 and TRBJ2-7; D not certain. The CDR3 sequence is 15 residues long. V lost 0 bases to trimming and J lost 2 bases, with 11 bases between them. Germline V gene lookup returns CDR1 LGHNA and CDR2 YNFKEQ. The CDR3 region is CASSQEAPPPYEQYF. The CDR3 DNA reads TGTGCCAGCAGCCAAGAGGCTCCTCCCCCCTACGAGCAGTACTTC.

Concerning this clone: Additional DNA sequences in this sample encode the identical CDR3. The rearrangement links TRBV29-1 to TRBJ2-6; D remains unclear. Germline V gene sequence: CDR1 SQVTM, CDR2 ANQGSEA. This CDR3 contains 13 residues. V lost 4 bases, J lost 0 bases, and 4 bases lay in between. The CDR3 DNA is TGCAGCGTTGCTTTCTCTGGGGCCAACGTCCTGACTTTC. Amino acids: CSVAFSGANVLTF.